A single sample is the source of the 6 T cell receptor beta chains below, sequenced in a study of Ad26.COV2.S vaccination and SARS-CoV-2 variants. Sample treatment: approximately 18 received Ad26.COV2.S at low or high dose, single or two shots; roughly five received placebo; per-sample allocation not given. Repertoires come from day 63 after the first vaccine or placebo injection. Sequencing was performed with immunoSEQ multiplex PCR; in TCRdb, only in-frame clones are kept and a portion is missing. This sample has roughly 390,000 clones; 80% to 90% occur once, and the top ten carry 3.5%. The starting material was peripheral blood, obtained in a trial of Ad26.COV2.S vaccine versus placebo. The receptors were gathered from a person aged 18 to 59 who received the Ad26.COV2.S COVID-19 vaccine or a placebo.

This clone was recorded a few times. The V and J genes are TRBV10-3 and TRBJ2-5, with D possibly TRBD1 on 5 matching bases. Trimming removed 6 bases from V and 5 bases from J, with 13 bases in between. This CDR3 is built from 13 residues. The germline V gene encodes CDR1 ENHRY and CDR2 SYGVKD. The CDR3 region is CAISPVKGETQYF. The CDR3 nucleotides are TGTGCCATCAGCCCCGTCAAGGGGGAGACCCAGTACTTC.

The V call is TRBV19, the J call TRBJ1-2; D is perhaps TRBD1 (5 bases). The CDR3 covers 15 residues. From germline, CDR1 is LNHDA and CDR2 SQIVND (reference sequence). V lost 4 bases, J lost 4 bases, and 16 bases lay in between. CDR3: CASSTGPPLGYGYTF. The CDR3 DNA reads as TGTGCCAGTAGTACGGGACCCCCACTCGGCTATGGCTACACCTTC. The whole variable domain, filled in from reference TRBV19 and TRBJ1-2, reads DGGITQSPKYLFRKEGQNVTLSCEQNLNHDAMYWYRQDPGQGLRLIYYSQIVNDFQKGDIAEGYSVSREKKESFPLTVTSAQKNPTAFYLCASSTGPPLGYGYTFGSGTRLTVV.

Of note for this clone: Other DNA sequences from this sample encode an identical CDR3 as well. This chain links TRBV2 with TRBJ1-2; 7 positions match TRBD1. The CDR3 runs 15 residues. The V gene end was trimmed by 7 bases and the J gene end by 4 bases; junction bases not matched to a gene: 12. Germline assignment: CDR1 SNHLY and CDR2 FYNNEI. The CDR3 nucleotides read TGTGCCAGCACCCCCCAAACAGGGGCCGTCTATGGCTACACCTTC. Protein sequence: CASTPQTGAVYGYTF.

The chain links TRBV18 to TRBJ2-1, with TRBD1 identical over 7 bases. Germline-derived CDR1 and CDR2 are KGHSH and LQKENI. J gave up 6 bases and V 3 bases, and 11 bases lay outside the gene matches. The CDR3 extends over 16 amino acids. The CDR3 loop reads CASSPLTSDRVNEQFF. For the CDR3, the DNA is TGTGCCAGCTCACCCCTGACCTCCGACAGGGTCAATGAGCAGTTCTTC.

CDR3 in amino acids: CASSLAATNYGYTF. CDR3 nucleotides: TGCGCCAGCAGCTTGGCCGCGACGAACTATGGCTACACCTTC. The J gene is TRBJ1-2, the V gene TRBV5-1, with D uncertain. The CDR3 contains 14 residues. Germline CDR1 is SGHRS and CDR2 is YFSETQ. V was pared by 0 bases and J by 2 bases, with 8 bases between. The whole variable domain, filled in from reference TRBV5-1 and TRBJ1-2, reads KAGVTQTPRYLIKTRGQQVTLSCSPISGHRSVSWYQQTPGQGLQFLFEYFSETQRNKGNFPGRFSGRQFSNSRSEMNVSTLELGDSALYLCASSLAATNYGYTFGSGTRLTVV.

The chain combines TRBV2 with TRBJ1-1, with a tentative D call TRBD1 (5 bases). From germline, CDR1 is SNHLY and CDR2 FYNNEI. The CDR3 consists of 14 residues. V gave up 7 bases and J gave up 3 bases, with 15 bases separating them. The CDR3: CASKGPRGDTEAFF. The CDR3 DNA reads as TGTGCCAGCAAAGGGCCCCGGGGGGACACTGAAGCTTTCTTT. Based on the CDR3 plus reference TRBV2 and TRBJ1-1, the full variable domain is EPEVTQTPSHQVTQMGQEVILRCVPISNHLYFYWYRQILGQKVEFLVSFYNNEISEKSEIFDDQFSVERPDGSNFTLKIRSTKLEDSAMYFCASKGPRGDTEAFFGQGTRLTVV.